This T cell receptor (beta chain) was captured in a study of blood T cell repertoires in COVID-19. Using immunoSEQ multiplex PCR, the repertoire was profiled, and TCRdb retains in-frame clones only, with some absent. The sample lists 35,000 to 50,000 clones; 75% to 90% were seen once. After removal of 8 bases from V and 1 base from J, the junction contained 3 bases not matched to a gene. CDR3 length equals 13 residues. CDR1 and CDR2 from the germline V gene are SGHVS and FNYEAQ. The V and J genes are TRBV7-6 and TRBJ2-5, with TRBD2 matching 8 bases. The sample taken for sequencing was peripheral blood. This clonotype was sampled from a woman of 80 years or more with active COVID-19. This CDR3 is CASSGGPQETQYF. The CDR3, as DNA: TGTGCCAGCTCGGGGGGGCCCCAAGAGACCCAGTACTTC.